These 32 T cell receptor beta chains came from one sample sequenced in a study of PD-1 blockade in classical Hodgkin lymphoma (dated by TCRdb to the early 2020s). In light of the paper, this sample's time point label describes: cycle 2 day 1 (C2D1) of nivolumab. Every trial patient had relapsed after autologous stem cell transplantation, and cohorts A, B and C differed in prior brentuximab vedotin exposure. Receptor amplification or capture employed the immunoSEQ multiplex PCR assay. This is the immuneACCESS table as TCRdb keeps it, with only in-frame sequences that have V and J called. A part of the clones is gone; compared with another copy, unresolved V genes explain less than half, and the rest is unexplained. The sample table holds about 35,000 clones, of which 60% to 80% were seen once. Approximately 14% of the sample rests with the top ten. Source: peripheral blood mononuclear cells (PBMCs), taken before the second cycle of nivolumab. The origin of the receptors is a human donor with classical Hodgkin lymphoma.

This chain uses TRBV19 with TRBJ2-4, with a tentative D call TRBD1 (7 bases). The CDR3 spans 13 residues. The V gene's germline CDR1 is LNHDA and CDR2 SQIVND (reference sequence). V dropped 8 bases and J dropped 4 bases, with 12 bases sitting between them. CDR3 amino acids: CASAGQIKNIQYF. The CDR3 DNA follows: TGTGCCAGTGCGGGACAGATAAAAAACATTCAGTACTTC.

This clone came up a few times. V gene TRBV5-6 combines with J gene TRBJ2-2, with D unresolved. This CDR3 spans 15 amino acids. The germline V gene encodes CDR1 SGHDT and CDR2 YYEEEE. Trimming took off 0 bases at V and 4 bases at J, with 10 bases between the two ends. The CDR3 nucleotides are TGTGCCAGCAGCTTGGGGGTCAAGCCCACCGGGGAGCTGTTTTTT. This gives the protein CASSLGVKPTGELFF.

V is TRBV18 and J is TRBJ1-5, with D maybe TRBD1 (5 bases). From germline, CDR1 is KGHSH and CDR2 LQKENI. Between the trimmed V and J ends, which lost 5 bases and 2 bases, there was a span of 16 bases. The CDR3 is 16 residues long. The CDR3 DNA reads as TGTGCCAGCTCATACCGGGGCGGCGAGGGCAATCAGCCCCAGCATTTT. Protein product: CASSYRGGEGNQPQHF.

The V call is TRBV6-1, the J call TRBJ2-1, with 10 bases that match TRBD2. With 6 bases clipped from V and 4 bases from J, the junction kept 6 bases outside the gene matches. Germline V gene data show CDR1 as MNHNS and CDR2 as SASEGT. The CDR3 consists of 15 residues. The CDR3 region is CASRRGLAEYNEQFF. The DNA of the CDR3 is TGTGCCAGCAGAAGAGGACTAGCGGAATACAATGAGCAGTTCTTC.

This rearrangement joins TRBV27 to TRBJ2-5; weak D call: TRBD1 (6 bases). Per the germline V gene, CDR1 is MNHEY and CDR2 is SMNVEV (reference sequence). CDR3 length: 15 residues. Deletions cut 2 bases from V and 2 bases from J, with 12 bases between. The CDR3 loop reads CASSLSQGMQETQYF. The CDR3 region has the DNA TGTGCCAGCAGTTTAAGCCAGGGGATGCAAGAGACCCAGTACTTC.

The V call is TRBV7-9, the J call TRBJ2-5; perhaps TRBD1 as D (6 bases). Per the germline V gene, CDR1 is SEHNR and CDR2 is FQNEAQ (reference sequence). This CDR3 region has 12 residues. V shed 5 bases and J shed 5 bases, with 9 bases lying between them. In nucleotides, the CDR3 is TGTGCCAGCAGCCTCAGGGGTGAGACCCAGTACTTC. Its protein is CASSLRGETQYF.

This chain uses TRBV5-1 with TRBJ1-1; the D gene is possibly TRBD1 (6 bases). In germline, CDR1 is SGHRS, CDR2 YFSETQ. This CDR3 spans 15 amino acids. The V gene lost 1 base and the J gene lost 8 bases, with 18 bases spanning the gap. CDR3 loop: CASSLMTVRGGEAFF. CDR3 in DNA: TGCGCCAGCAGCTTGATGACAGTCCGAGGGGGAGAAGCTTTCTTT.

V gene TRBV2 combines with J gene TRBJ2-1; TRBD2 is a possible D gene (5 bases). Per the germline V gene, CDR1 is SNHLY and CDR2 is FYNNEI. This CDR3 is 13 amino acids long. Trimming took 6 bases from V and 9 from J, leaving 15 bases between them. The chain's CDR3 is CASRDGRGGEQFF. Written as DNA, the CDR3 is TGTGCCAGCAGAGACGGCCGAGGAGGTGAGCAGTTCTTC.

The chain combines TRBV7-2 with TRBJ2-7; possible D gene TRBD1, 6 bases. CDR1 is SGHTA, CDR2 FQGNSA, per germline. V was trimmed by 7 bases and J by 7 bases, leaving 20 bases between them. The CDR3 is made up of 14 amino acids. The CDR3 region is CASTATGHGIEQYF. CDR3 nucleotides: TGTGCCAGCACCGCGACAGGACACGGCATAGAGCAGTACTTC.

J is TRBJ2-7 and V is TRBV18, with TRBD2 matching over 8 bases. With 3 bases clipped from V and 2 bases from J, the junction kept 3 bases outside the gene matches. The length of the CDR3 is 14 residues. Germline CDR1 reads KGHSH; CDR2 reads LQKENI. The CDR3 loop is CASSPSGTAYEQYF. Here the CDR3 DNA reads TGTGCCAGCTCACCTAGCGGGACCGCCTACGAGCAGTACTTC.

Only one count was recorded for this clone. The CDR3 DNA reads as TGTGCCAGCAGTCGTATACAGGGGGCCCAACCGAATTCACCCCTCCACTTT. Protein product: CASSRIQGAQPNSPLHF. This chain links TRBV27 with TRBJ1-6, with 9 bases lining up with TRBD1. CDR1 and CDR2 from the germline V gene are MNHEY and SMNVEV (reference sequence). CDR3 length: 17 residues. The V gene end was trimmed by 5 bases and the J gene end by 7 bases; junction bases not matched to a gene: 12.

The V call is TRBV7-9, the J call TRBJ1-1, with no clear D. This CDR3 has 17 amino acids. CDR1 is SEHNR and CDR2 is FQNEAQ in the germline V gene (reference sequence). Trimming removed 2 bases at V and 7 bases at J, with 23 bases between. The CDR3 reads CASSLSLTATLRDEAFF. The CDR3 nucleotides read TGTGCCAGCAGCTTATCACTAACCGCCACTTTACGGGATGAAGCTTTCTTT.

This clone has a handful of counts. This chain connects TRBV2 to TRBJ2-5; TRBD1 agrees at 7 bases. Germline V CDR1 and CDR2: SNHLY, FYNNEI. The CDR3 totals 18 residues. V lost 0 bases, J lost 2 bases, and 12 bases stayed unmatched. The CDR3 bases are TGTGCCAGCAGTGAAGCAAACGAAGGGGGCGTTGGGCAAGAGACCCAGTACTTC. The encoded protein is CASSEANEGGVGQETQYF.

This clone was counted once. A junction boundary mismatches the germline segment, possibly from a read error. The CDR3 here is CASSDWGGVPPPGYTF. For the CDR3, the DNA is TGCGCCAGCAGTGATTGGGGGGGGGTCCCCCCTCCGGGCTACACTTTC. This chain uses TRBV10-1 with TRBJ1-2, with D possibly matching TRBD1 (5 bases). Germline V CDR1 and CDR2: WNHNN, SYGVQD (reference sequence). The CDR3 length is 16 residues.

The chain carries TRBV4-3 and TRBJ2-7; tentative D call: TRBD2 (5 bases). The V end was cut by 1 base, the J end by 3 bases, with 7 bases between. Germline V gene data show CDR1 as LGHNA and CDR2 as YSLEER. The CDR3 is 13 amino acids. CDR3 amino acids: CASSQARGYEQYF. As DNA, the CDR3 is TGCGCCAGCAGCCAAGCACGGGGCTACGAGCAGTACTTC.

The V gene is TRBV7-2, the J gene TRBJ1-1; possibly TRBD1 for D (5 bases). Germline values: CDR1 SGHTA, CDR2 FQGNSA. There are 14 residues in the CDR3. Trimming took off 2 bases at V and 6 bases at J, with 13 bases between the two ends. The CDR3 sequence is CASSLSRGFSEAFF. The CDR3, as DNA: TGTGCCAGCAGCTTATCACGGGGGTTCTCTGAAGCTTTCTTT.

This clone qualifies as medium-sized. V and J are TRBV27 and TRBJ1-1; D possibly corresponds to TRBD1 (5 bases). V was shortened by 0 bases and J by 4 bases, with 9 bases between the two germline ends. CDR1 is MNHEY and CDR2 is SMNVEV in the germline V gene (reference sequence). The CDR3 length is 14 residues. The CDR3: CASSLSLGATEAFF. DNA of the CDR3: TGTGCCAGCAGTTTATCTTTAGGGGCCACTGAAGCTTTCTTT.

This clone was detected only once. This rearrangement joins TRBV27 to TRBJ2-7; D is perhaps TRBD1 or TRBD2 (5 bases each). The CDR3 covers 13 residues. The ends were cut back, 5 bases at V and 5 bases at J, with 13 bases in the middle. Germline V CDR1 and CDR2: MNHEY, SMNVEV (reference sequence). The CDR3 DNA reads TGTGCCAGCAGTCACCGGCGAGGGGACGAGCAGTACTTC. This translates into CASSHRRGDEQYF.

This clone has a single count. V usage is TRBV19 and J usage is TRBJ2-7; 8 bases fit TRBD1. The germline V gene has CDR1 LNHDA and CDR2 SQIVND (reference sequence). V shed 3 bases, J shed 5 bases, and the junction held 3 bases outside the gene matches. The CDR3 contains 13 residues. CDR3 sequence: CASSMSGGDEQYF. CDR3 nucleotide sequence: TGTGCCAGTAGTATGTCAGGGGGCGACGAGCAGTACTTC. The variable domain in full, with the rest retrieved from reference TRBV19 and TRBJ2-7, is DGGITQSPKYLFRKEGQNVTLSCEQNLNHDAMYWYRQDPGQGLRLIYYSQIVNDFQKGDIAEGYSVSREKKESFPLTVTSAQKNPTAFYLCASSMSGGDEQYFGPGTRLTVT.

The chain recombines TRBV7-2 with TRBJ2-5; D possibly corresponds to TRBD2 (5 bases). The CDR3 consists of 15 residues. Germline V gene data show CDR1 as SGHTA and CDR2 as FQGNSA. The V and J ends lost 0 bases and 1 base respectively, with 9 bases between them. DNA for the CDR3: TGTGCCAGCAGCTTAGCTCCGACTACCCAAGAGACCCAGTACTTC. Translating it yields CASSLAPTTQETQYF.

The CDR3 is CASSFDRDEGNQPQHF. The CDR3, as DNA: TGTGCCAGCAGCTTCGACAGGGATGAGGGCAATCAGCCCCAGCATTTT. The V gene is TRBV7-8, the J gene TRBJ1-5; the match to TRBD1 covers 7 bases. Germline V CDR1 and CDR2: SGHVS, FQNEAQ. There are 16 residues in the CDR3. V dropped 3 bases and J dropped 2; count of bases not matched to a gene: 7.

This clone has a single count. The V call is TRBV9, the J call TRBJ1-4, with a tentative D call TRBD1 (5 bases). Trimming pared 4 bases from V and 8 bases from J, leaving 18 bases between. CDR1 is SGDLS, CDR2 YYNGEE, per germline. The CDR3 contains 15 residues. Here the CDR3 DNA reads TGTGCCAGCAGCCCCGGGGGAGGATTAATCGAAAAACTGTTTTTT. Translating gives CASSPGGGLIEKLFF.

V usage is TRBV27 and J usage is TRBJ2-5, with D perhaps being TRBD1 or TRBD2 (6 bases each). V lost 3 bases to trimming and J lost 3 bases, with 11 bases between them. Per the germline V gene, CDR1 is MNHEY and CDR2 is SMNVEV (reference sequence). CDR3 size: 14 residues. The CDR3: CASSFGGGKETQYF. CDR3 DNA sequence: TGTGCCAGCAGTTTCGGGGGCGGTAAAGAGACCCAGTACTTC.

This clone has just a few counts. J is TRBJ1-2 and V is TRBV7-9, with a possible D match to TRBD1 (6 bases). Per germline, CDR1 SEHNR and CDR2 FQNEAQ (reference sequence). Trimming removed 5 bases from V and 4 bases from J, with 20 bases in between. CDR3 length: 16 amino acids. The CDR3 region has the DNA TGTGCCAGCAGCCCCCGAGGCGGGGGGCAGGCCTATGGCTACACCTTC. Protein: CASSPRGGGQAYGYTF.

The chain carries TRBV10-3 and TRBJ2-7; D possibly matches TRBD1 or TRBD2 (6 bases each). The CDR3 contains 16 residues. CDR1 is ENHRY and CDR2 is SYGVKD in the germline V gene. V gave up 6 bases and J gave up 0 bases, with 18 bases separating them. The CDR3 loop is CAISTRGQGPSYEQYF. Written as DNA, the CDR3 is TGTGCCATCAGCACCCGGGGGCAGGGGCCCTCCTACGAGCAGTACTTC.

Judged by abundance, this clone is medium-sized. This rearrangement joins TRBV27 to TRBJ1-1; no clear D gene. Germline V gene sequence: CDR1 MNHEY, CDR2 SMNVEV (reference sequence). The CDR3 is made up of 14 amino acids. V was shortened by 6 bases and J by 1 base, with 12 bases between the two germline ends. Written as DNA, the CDR3 is TGTGCCAGCAGCCGAGGAGCCAGGAACACTGAAGCTTTCTTT. The encoded protein is CASSRGARNTEAFF.

This clone was counted only a few times. The V and J genes are TRBV2 and TRBJ2-5; D perhaps matches TRBD1 (6 bases). The CDR3 is 15 amino acids. Germline V lookup: CDR1 SNHLY, CDR2 FYNNEI. Trimming removed 5 bases at V and 5 bases at J, with 18 bases between. The CDR3 coding sequence is TGTGCCAGCAGTCTAGAGCAGGGGCGACGGGAGACCCAGTACTTC. Its protein is CASSLEQGRRETQYF.

The chain has TRBV6-1 and TRBJ1-1, with 7 bases identical to TRBD1. Germline CDR1 MNHNS, CDR2 SASEGT. The CDR3 totals 13 residues. V gave up 4 bases and J gave up 4 bases; unmatched junction bases: 3. The CDR3 protein is CASSAGGPTEAFF. The CDR3 DNA follows: TGTGCCAGCAGTGCAGGGGGGCCCACTGAAGCTTTCTTT.

The V gene is TRBV6-5, the J gene TRBJ1-1; D is perhaps TRBD1 (6 bases). This CDR3 spans 13 amino acids. Germline assignment: CDR1 MNHEY and CDR2 SVGAGI. V shed 10 bases and J shed 0 bases, with 12 bases lying between them. Written as DNA, the CDR3 is TGTGCCACCCAGGGGATTATGAACACTGAAGCTTTCTTT. Protein product: CATQGIMNTEAFF.

The chain couples TRBV5-8 to TRBJ2-1; D is undetermined. Trimming pared 2 bases from V and 7 bases from J, leaving 7 bases between. The CDR3 loop spans 12 amino acids. The germline CDR1 and CDR2 sequences are SGHTS and YDEGEE. CDR3 nucleotide sequence: TGTGCCAGCAGCTTTTCCGTTAATGAGCAGTTCTTC. Protein sequence: CASSFSVNEQFF.

V is TRBV7-3 and J is TRBJ1-2; the D is unclear. This CDR3 spans 13 amino acids. The V and J ends lost 4 bases and 4 bases respectively, with 10 bases between them. Germline CDR1 reads SGHTA; CDR2 reads FQGTGA. The CDR3 loop reads CASSWARGYGYTF. The CDR3 nucleotides are TGTGCCAGCAGCTGGGCCCGGGGCTATGGCTACACCTTC.

This rearrangement joins TRBV6-6 to TRBJ1-2, with TRBD1 matching 9 bases. The V and J ends lost 7 bases and 0 bases, in that order; junction bases with no gene match: 6. Germline lookup yields CDR1 MNHNY and CDR2 SVGAGI (reference sequence). CDR3 length equals 15 residues. Here the CDR3 reads CASKDRGFPNYGYTF. For the CDR3, the DNA is TGTGCCAGCAAAGACAGGGGGTTCCCTAACTATGGCTACACCTTC.